The entry that follows covers one T cell receptor (beta chain) sequence. Trimming removed 2 bases at V and 7 bases at J, with 14 bases between. Germline V gives CDR1 LGHDT, CDR2 YNNKEL (reference sequence). The CDR3 extends over 15 amino acids. This sample was included in a study of T cell responses to AZD1222 COVID-19 vaccine. The protocol was immunoSEQ multiplex PCR, while the TCRdb copy is restricted to in-frame clones and leaves out a portion. Of under 150,000 clones listed, around 89% are singletons. This TCR was recovered from an adult who received the AZD1222 COVID-19 vaccine. Sample: peripheral blood, taken 28 days after the second AZD1222 dose. The chain combines TRBV3-1 (or the pseudogene TRBV3-2) with TRBJ1-4; D is undetermined. The CDR3 region is CASSQLIASGEKLFF. CDR3 in DNA: TGTGCCAGCAGCCAATTGATAGCCTCTGGTGAAAAACTGTTTTTT.